The next 9 T cell receptor beta chains were all read from a single sample in a study of blood T cell repertoires in COVID-19. The protocol was immunoSEQ multiplex PCR, while the TCRdb copy is restricted to in-frame clones and leaves out a portion. The sample has some 220,000 clones, just under 85% seen once. Specimen: PBMCs or T cells enriched from blood (not recorded which). These receptors all stem from a woman between 40 and 50 years old with acute COVID-19.

The chain recombines TRBV5-1 with TRBJ2-6; 8 bases are shared with TRBD1. CDR1 and CDR2 (germline): SGHRS, YFSETQ. Trimming removed 0 bases from V and 1 base from J; junction bases left unmatched: 3. The CDR3 runs 17 residues. The CDR3 loop is CASSLGTGPSGANVLTF. In DNA form, the CDR3 reads TGCGCCAGCAGCTTGGGGACAGGGCCTTCTGGGGCCAACGTCCTGACTTTC.

V and J are TRBV7-6 and TRBJ1-5; D is possibly TRBD1 (6 bases). This CDR3 has 17 residues. Germline lookup yields CDR1 SGHVS and CDR2 FNYEAQ. V gave up 1 base and J gave up 0 bases, with 13 bases separating them. For the CDR3, the DNA is TGTGCCAGCAGCTTAGAACCCGGACAGAATAGCAATCAGCCCCAGCATTTT. It encodes CASSLEPGQNSNQPQHF.

V and J are TRBV7-8 and TRBJ1-5, with TRBD1 identical over 7 bases. Losses at the gene ends were 6 bases for V and 2 bases for J; bases not matched to a gene: 10. The CDR3 is made up of 16 amino acids. Germline V lookup: CDR1 SGHVS, CDR2 FQNEAQ. This chain's CDR3 is CASRPTTGSGNQPQHF. DNA of the CDR3: TGTGCCAGCAGACCTACGACAGGGAGCGGCAATCAGCCCCAGCATTTT.

This chain uses TRBV3-1 (or the pseudogene TRBV3-2) with TRBJ2-1, with D possibly being TRBD2 (6 bases). CDR3 length: 15 amino acids. V was cut by 0 bases and J by 7 bases, with 13 bases left in between. Germline CDR1 LGHDT, CDR2 YNNKEL (reference sequence). CDR3 coding DNA: TGTGCCAGCAGCCAAGAGGGACTGAGGAGGAATGAGCAGTTCTTC. This translates into CASSQEGLRRNEQFF.

The table lists this clone with a count of one. J is TRBJ2-2 and V is TRBV7-6; 8 bases line up with TRBD1. The germline CDR1 and CDR2 sequences are SGHVS and FNYEAQ. CDR3 size: 15 residues. Losses at the gene ends were 5 bases for V and 5 bases for J; bases not matched to a gene: 7. In DNA, the CDR3 is TGTGCCAGCAGCCCCGGGACAGGTTATACCGGGGAGCTGTTTTTT. Protein: CASSPGTGYTGELFF.

The genes are TRBV21-1 and TRBJ2-7; the D call TRBD2 from the table was never checked on the DNA. TRBV21-1 is labeled a pseudogene. CDR3 length: 13 amino acids. CDR3 in DNA: TGTGCCAGCAGTTCTAGCGGACAATACGAGCAGTACTTC. Protein: CASSSSGQYEQYF.

This rearrangement joins TRBV30 to TRBJ1-1, with D possibly being TRBD1 (5 bases). V was shortened by 1 base and J by 5 bases, with 17 bases between the two germline ends. Germline values: CDR1 GTSNPN, CDR2 SVGIG (reference sequence). The CDR3 has 15 amino acids. CDR3 in amino acids: CAWSDLMGEGTEAFF. CDR3 DNA sequence: TGTGCCTGGAGTGACCTCATGGGGGAGGGAACTGAAGCTTTCTTT.

This clone came up once. The gene calls are TRBV28 and TRBJ1-3, with TRBD1 matching over 9 bases. The V segment lost 5 bases and the J segment 4 bases; nucleotides outside the gene matches: 6. Looked up from germline, CDR1 is MDHEN and CDR2 is SYDVKM. The CDR3 consists of 15 residues. Here the CDR3 reads CASSQQGALGNTIYF. In DNA, the CDR3 is TGTGCCAGCAGTCAACAGGGGGCGCTGGGAAACACCATATATTTT.

This clone was detected many times. The CDR3 DNA follows: TGTGCCAGCAGCCAAGGGGAGACAGGGGGCTCGGAGACCCAGTACTTC. Translating gives CASSQGETGGSETQYF. V is TRBV4-2 and J is TRBJ2-5; 10 bases are shared with TRBD1. This CDR3 comprises 16 residues. Germline trimming cut 1 base from V and 5 bases from J; bases unmatched to any gene: 7. The germline V gene has CDR1 LGHNA and CDR2 YNFKEQ.